This TCR beta chain came from a study of blood T cell repertoires in COVID-19. Source study methods: Reference gene primer amplification in the assay estimated nucleated cell counts. TCRdb's table, derived via immunoSEQ multiplex PCR, lists solely in-frame clones and lacks some. Clone size and the V and J calls come from that table; the DNA yielded D and trimming. The data contain under 200,000 clones, about 85% of them singletons. Germline CDR1 reads LNHDA; CDR2 reads SQIVND (reference sequence). The CDR3 extends over 14 amino acids. The junction had 0 bases not matched to a gene; V was cut back by 1 base and J by 1 base.

The genes are TRBV19 and TRBJ1-1; 7 positions agree with TRBD1. The sequence was obtained from an elderly woman with acute or convalescent COVID-19. The sequenced sample was peripheral blood. The CDR3 DNA reads TGTGCCAGTAGTATAGGACAGGGGAACACTGAAGCTTTCTTT. This sequence encodes CASSIGQGNTEAFF.